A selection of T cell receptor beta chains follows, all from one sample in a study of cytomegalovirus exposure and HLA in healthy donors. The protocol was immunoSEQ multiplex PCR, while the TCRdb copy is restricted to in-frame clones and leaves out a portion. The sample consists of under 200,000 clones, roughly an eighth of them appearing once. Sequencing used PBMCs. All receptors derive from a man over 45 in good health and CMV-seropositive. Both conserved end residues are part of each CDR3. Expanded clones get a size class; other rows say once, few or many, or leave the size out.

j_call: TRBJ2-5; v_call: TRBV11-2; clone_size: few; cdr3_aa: CASSLVTGRETQYF
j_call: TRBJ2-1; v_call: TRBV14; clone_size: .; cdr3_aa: CASSPLGGRTYNEQFF
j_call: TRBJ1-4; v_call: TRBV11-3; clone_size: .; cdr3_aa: CASKRTGGTNEKLFF
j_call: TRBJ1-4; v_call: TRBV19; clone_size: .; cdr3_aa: CASSTGQVANEKLFF
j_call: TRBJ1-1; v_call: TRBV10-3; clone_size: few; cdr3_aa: CAISSDRGWETEAFF
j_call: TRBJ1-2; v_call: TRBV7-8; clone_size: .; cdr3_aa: CASSLIAENYGYTF
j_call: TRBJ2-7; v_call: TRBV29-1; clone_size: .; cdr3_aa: CSARRGQHYEQYF
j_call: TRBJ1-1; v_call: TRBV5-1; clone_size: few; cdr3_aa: CASSLGGGVGRLNTEAFF
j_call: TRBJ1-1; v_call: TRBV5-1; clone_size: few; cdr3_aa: CASSSQGRNTEAFF
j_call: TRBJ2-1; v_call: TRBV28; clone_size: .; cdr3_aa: CASSLFLAGANNEQFF
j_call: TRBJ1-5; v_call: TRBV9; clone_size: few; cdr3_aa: CASSSGTLGQPQHF
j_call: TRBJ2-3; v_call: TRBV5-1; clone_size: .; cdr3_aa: CASSVSGGRTDTQYF
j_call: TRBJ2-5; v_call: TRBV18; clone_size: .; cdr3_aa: CASLMQGKGTQYF
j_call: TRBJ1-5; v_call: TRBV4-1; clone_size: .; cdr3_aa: CASSPGGYSNQPQHF